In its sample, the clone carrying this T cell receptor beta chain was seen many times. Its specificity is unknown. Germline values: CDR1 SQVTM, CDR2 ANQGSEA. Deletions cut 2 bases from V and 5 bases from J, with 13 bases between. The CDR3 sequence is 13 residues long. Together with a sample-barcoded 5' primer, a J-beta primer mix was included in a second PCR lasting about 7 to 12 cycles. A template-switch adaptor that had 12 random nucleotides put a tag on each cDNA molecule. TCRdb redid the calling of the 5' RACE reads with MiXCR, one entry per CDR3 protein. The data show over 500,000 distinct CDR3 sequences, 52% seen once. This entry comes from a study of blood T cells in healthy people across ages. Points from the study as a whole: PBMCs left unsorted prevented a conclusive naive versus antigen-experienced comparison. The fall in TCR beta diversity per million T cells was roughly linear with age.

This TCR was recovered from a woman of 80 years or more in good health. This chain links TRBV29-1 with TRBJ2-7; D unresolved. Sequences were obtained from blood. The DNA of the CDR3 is TGCAGCGTTGAAAACTTGCCGGTGAACGAGCAGTACTTC. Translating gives CSVENLPVNEQYF.